These 31 T cell receptor beta chains were all obtained from the same sample, sequenced in a study of beta chain features in type 1 diabetes. Reverse transcribing all isolated RNA meant expressed TCRB transcripts were sequenced. TCRdb's copy holds only in-frame clones and misses some; the assay was immunoSEQ multiplex PCR. This sample yields around 250,000 clones, of which approximately 25% are seen a single time; around 0.013% belongs to the top ten. Study conclusions and caveats: Significant though moderate, a shortening of TCRB CDR3s appeared in all four CD4+ subsets of Type 1 diabetes patients.

The antigens for these receptors are not known. Sequences were obtained from naive CD4+ T cells from blood. The receptors here all came from a young woman with type 1 diabetes.

The table lists this clone with a few counts. The rearrangement links TRBV5-4 to TRBJ2-2; 14 positions agree with TRBD2. The CDR3 spans 17 residues. The V segment lost 4 bases and the J segment 6 bases; nucleotides outside the gene matches: 8. CDR1 and CDR2 (germline): SGHNT, YYREEE (reference sequence). CDR3 region: CASSPTMTSGRAGELFF. The CDR3 DNA reads as TGTGCCAGCAGCCCCACAATGACTAGCGGGAGGGCCGGGGAGCTGTTTTTT.

The rearrangement joins TRBV11-3 to TRBJ2-7; D is perhaps TRBD1 (6 bases). Germline CDR1 reads SGHNT; CDR2 reads YENEEA. The ends were cut back, 5 bases at V and 3 bases at J, with 23 bases in the middle. The length of the CDR3 is 17 residues. The CDR3 loop reads CASSRETGSRWDYEQYF. Here the CDR3 DNA reads TGTGCCAGCAGCCGAGAAACAGGGAGCCGATGGGACTACGAGCAGTACTTC.

The table lists this clone with a few counts. The chain is built from TRBV29-1 and TRBJ2-5, with a weak D call TRBD2 (5 bases). The CDR3 loop spans 14 amino acids. Germline V gives CDR1 SQVTM, CDR2 ANQGSEA. V lost 4 bases and J lost 5, with 17 bases in between. CDR3 region: CSVARGGVGETQYF. Here the CDR3 DNA reads TGCAGCGTTGCTCGCGGAGGAGTAGGTGAGACCCAGTACTTC.

There are a few counts of this clone. The CDR3 nucleotides are TGTGCCAGCAGCTTAGCAGAGACAGGGACTAGCACTGAAGCTTTCTTT. Translation gives CASSLAETGTSTEAFF. The chain joins TRBV7-9 to TRBJ1-1; TRBD1 aligns across 7 bases. Germline assignment: CDR1 SEHNR and CDR2 FQNEAQ (reference sequence). V dropped 0 bases and J dropped 4; count of bases not matched to a gene: 8. The CDR3 covers 16 residues.

This clone was picked up a small number of times. The chain uses TRBV29-1 and TRBJ2-1, with D uncertain. V was trimmed by 6 bases and J by 12 bases, leaving 15 bases between them. The CDR3 spans 11 residues. The germline V gene has CDR1 SQVTM and CDR2 ANQGSEA. CDR3 loop: CSVVLAARQFF. Here the CDR3 DNA reads TGCAGCGTGGTTCTCGCGGCACGGCAGTTCTTC.

The chain has TRBV19 and TRBJ1-5; D perhaps matches TRBD1 (6 bases). The germline gives CDR1 LNHDA, CDR2 SQIVND (reference sequence). The V gene lost 6 bases and the J gene lost 5 bases, with 11 bases spanning the gap. The CDR3 loop spans 13 amino acids. This CDR3 is CASSPQGDQPQHF. DNA of the CDR3: TGTGCCAGTAGCCCACAGGGCGATCAGCCCCAGCATTTT.

This sequence joins TRBV6-5 and TRBJ2-7; 11 bases agree with TRBD2. V was pared by 6 bases and J by 5 bases, with 9 bases of the junction left unmatched. This CDR3 is 15 amino acids long. The V gene's germline CDR1 is MNHEY and CDR2 SVGAGI. The CDR3 region is CASSSRLAGSNEQYF. In DNA, the CDR3 is TGTGCCAGCAGCTCCCGACTAGCGGGAAGTAACGAGCAGTACTTC.

The chain employs TRBV30 and TRBJ2-7; D possibly corresponds to TRBD1 (6 bases). CDR1 and CDR2 from the germline V gene are GTSNPN and SVGIG (reference sequence). With 6 bases removed from V and 2 bases from J, the gap between germline ends came to 17 bases. The CDR3 runs to 14 residues. In nucleotides, the CDR3 is TGTGCCTGCCAAACAGGGATGTCCCCCTACGAGCAGTACTTC. Amino acid sequence: CACQTGMSPYEQYF.

This clone turned up a few times. The rearrangement joins TRBV21-1 to TRBJ1-5; the tabulated D call, TRBD1, remains unverified against the DNA. TRBV21-1 is a pseudogene locus. This CDR3 has 14 amino acids. This CDR3 is CASGCGQVYQPQHF. CDR3 coding DNA: TGTGCCAGCGGATGTGGACAGGTGTATCAGCCCCAGCATTTT.

This clone has just a few counts. The chain combines TRBV7-9 with TRBJ2-1; TRBD2 matches at 7 bases. The CDR3 contains 14 residues. Germline CDR1 is SEHNR and CDR2 is FQNEAQ (reference sequence). J was trimmed by 6 bases and V by 3 bases; bases with no gene match: 5. DNA for the CDR3: TGTGCCAGCAGCTTCCAGCGGGAATTCAATGAGCAGTTCTTC. Protein: CASSFQREFNEQFF.

This clone was found a few times. The chain is built from TRBV25-1 and TRBJ2-5; a possible D gene is TRBD2 (6 bases). V was clipped by 3 bases and J by 4 bases, with 18 bases between them. CDR3 size: 16 residues. Germline V CDR1 and CDR2: MGHDK, SYGVNS. The CDR3 DNA reads TGTGCCAGCAGTGAGGGCCGCCGGGGAGCGGGAGAGACCCAGTACTTC. Amino acid sequence: CASSEGRRGAGETQYF.

The rearrangement links TRBV7-8 to TRBJ2-7; no definite D call. Germline V lookup: CDR1 SGHVS, CDR2 FQNEAQ. The CDR3 runs to 15 residues. The V and J ends lost 4 bases and 3 bases respectively, with 16 bases between them. The DNA for the CDR3 is TGTGCCAGCAGCTCCCCACGCCGGGTCTACTACGAGCAGTACTTC. Its translation is CASSSPRRVYYEQYF.

The J gene is TRBJ2-1, the V gene TRBV5-6; 9 bases map to TRBD2. Germline V lookup: CDR1 SGHDT, CDR2 YYEEEE. J gave up 9 bases and V 0 bases, and 7 bases lay outside the gene matches. The CDR3 runs to 15 residues. The CDR3 here is CASSLGLAGAFEQFF. In nucleotides, the CDR3 is TGTGCCAGCAGCTTGGGGTTAGCGGGAGCTTTTGAGCAGTTCTTC. Supplemented by reference TRBV5-6 and TRBJ2-1, the full variable domain reads DAGVTQSPTHLIKTRGQQVTLRCSPKSGHDTVSWYQQALGQGPQFIFQYYEEEERQRGNFPDRFSGHQFPNYSSELNVNALLLGDSALYLCASSLGLAGAFEQFFGPGTRLTVL.

CDR3: CAWNLNPGTHGYTF. In DNA, the CDR3 is TGTGCCTGGAACCTTAACCCCGGGACACATGGCTACACCTTC. This rearrangement joins TRBV30 to TRBJ1-2, with a weak D call TRBD1 (6 bases). Germline lookup yields CDR1 GTSNPN and CDR2 SVGIG (reference sequence). The CDR3 covers 14 residues. With 4 bases removed from V and 6 bases from J, the gap between germline ends came to 18 bases.

V usage is TRBV15 and J usage is TRBJ2-4, with TRBD1 as a possible D gene (6 bases). The CDR3 runs to 15 residues. In germline, CDR1 is LNHNV, CDR2 YYDKDF (reference sequence). The V gene lost 0 bases and the J gene lost 6 bases, with 12 bases spanning the gap. The CDR3 loop reads CATSRDRFRGNIQYF. CDR3 coding DNA: TGTGCCACCAGCAGAGATCGCTTCAGGGGAAACATTCAGTACTTC.

The sample holds a few counts of this clone. A junction end diverges from the germline sequence, so it may reflect a read error. The rearrangement uses TRBV2 and TRBJ2-1; 9 bases are shared with TRBD2. CDR1 is SNHLY, CDR2 FYNNEI, per germline. This CDR3 comprises 11 residues. CDR3 coding DNA: TGTGCCAGCAGTGAAGGTCTAGCGGGGATCTTC. This gives the protein CASSEGLAGIF.

V and J are TRBV6-5 and TRBJ1-1, with D possibly matching TRBD1 (5 bases). CDR3 size: 14 residues. Germline assignment: CDR1 MNHEY and CDR2 SVGAGI. Trimming pared 2 bases from V and 1 base from J, leaving 8 bases between. The CDR3 bases are TGTGCCAGCAGTTACGGGAGGGGGAACACTGAAGCTTTCTTT. Translated: CASSYGRGNTEAFF.

This clone has a handful of counts. The chain uses TRBV18 and TRBJ1-1, with 7 positions matching TRBD1. V shed 2 bases and J 5 bases; nucleotides not matched to a gene: 8. Germline loops: CDR1 KGHSH, CDR2 LQKENI. There are 15 residues in the CDR3. This chain's CDR3 is CASSPSRAGGTEAFF. CDR3 DNA: TGTGCCAGCTCACCATCGAGGGCAGGGGGTACTGAAGCTTTCTTT.

This sequence joins TRBV5-1 and TRBJ1-1; weak D call: TRBD1 (6 bases). The CDR3 length is 13 residues. Deletions cut 4 bases from V and 5 bases from J, with 12 bases between. Germline loops: CDR1 SGHRS, CDR2 YFSETQ. CDR3 DNA sequence: TGCGCCAGCAGCACATTACAGGGAACTGAAGCTTTCTTT. Translated: CASSTLQGTEAFF.

This clone was recorded only once. The chain joins TRBV15 to TRBJ2-1, with TRBD2 identical over 7 bases. The CDR3 runs to 14 residues. Trimming at V came to 8 bases and at J to 3 bases, leaving 7 bases not matched to a gene. Germline V gives CDR1 LNHNV, CDR2 YYDKDF (reference sequence). The CDR3, as DNA: TGTGCCACCCTTCCGTCTAGCGGCTACAATGAGCAGTTCTTC. This sequence encodes CATLPSSGYNEQFF. The variable domain in full, with the rest retrieved from reference TRBV15 and TRBJ2-1, is DAMVIQNPRYQVTQFGKPVTLSCSQTLNHNVMYWYQQKSSQAPKLLFHYYDKDFNNEADTPDNFQSRRPNTSFCFLDIRSPGLGDTAMYLCATLPSSGYNEQFFGPGTRLTVL.

The chain is built from TRBV18 and TRBJ2-7, with TRBD2 identical over 9 bases. Trimming at V came to 8 bases and at J to 5 bases, leaving 16 bases not matched to a gene. The CDR3 is 16 residues long. CDR1 KGHSH and CDR2 LQKENI come from the germline V gene. The chain's CDR3 is CASVPRVAGGSNEQYF. CDR3 bases: TGTGCCAGCGTACCGAGAGTTGCGGGAGGGTCGAACGAGCAGTACTTC.

This clone was seen a few times. The V and J genes are TRBV7-9 and TRBJ2-3, with 8 positions matching TRBD1. This CDR3 comprises 16 residues. The V segment lost 5 bases and the J segment 3 bases; nucleotides outside the gene matches: 10. From germline, CDR1 is SEHNR and CDR2 FQNEAQ (reference sequence). For the CDR3, the DNA is TGTGCCAGCAGCCCCGCCGGGACAGGTTGGACAGATACGCAGTATTTT. It is translated as CASSPAGTGWTDTQYF.

The V gene is TRBV29-1, the J gene TRBJ2-2; 7 bases map to TRBD2. This CDR3 comprises 13 residues. Looked up from germline, CDR1 is SQVTM and CDR2 is ANQGSEA. V dropped 5 bases and J dropped 4; count of bases not matched to a gene: 4. CDR3 DNA sequence: TGCAGCGTTAGGGAGGGCAGCACCGGGGAGCTGTTTTTT. Its translation: CSVREGSTGELFF.

This clone was picked up a small number of times. The rearrangement joins TRBV30 to TRBJ2-7; 11 positions match TRBD2. Trimming cost V 6 bases and J 0 bases; bases outside gene matches: 4. The CDR3 runs 14 residues. Germline loops: CDR1 GTSNPN, CDR2 SVGIG (reference sequence). Written as DNA, the CDR3 is TGTGCCTGCCGACTAGCGGGGTTCTCCTACGAGCAGTACTTC. This gives the protein CACRLAGFSYEQYF. Supplemented by reference TRBV30 and TRBJ2-7, the full variable domain reads SQTIHQWPATLVQPVGSPLSLECTVEGTSNPNLYWYRQAAGRGLQLLFYSVGIGQISSEVPQNLSASRPQDRQFILSSKKLLLSDSGFYLCACRLAGFSYEQYFGPGTRLTVT.

The chain couples TRBV20-1 to TRBJ1-2; no clear D gene. The V end lost 5 bases, the J end lost 4 bases, and 8 bases lay between the germline ends. The CDR3 consists of 11 residues. Germline values: CDR1 DFQATT, CDR2 SNEGSKA (reference sequence). In nucleotides, the CDR3 is TGCAGTGCTTCCGGAGGCTATGGCTACACCTTC. It codes for CSASGGYGYTF.

The chain links TRBV29-1 to TRBJ2-7, with 9 bases matching TRBD1. CDR3 length: 15 residues. V gave up 7 bases and J gave up 3 bases; unmatched junction bases: 13. CDR1 and CDR2 from the germline V gene are SQVTM and ANQGSEA. The CDR3, as DNA: TGCAGCGCATACCGGACAGGGGCCGAGGACTACGAGCAGTACTTC. Residues: CSAYRTGAEDYEQYF.

This clone was detected only a few times. V and J are TRBV11-3 and TRBJ2-1; 8 positions match TRBD2. Germline V gene lookup returns CDR1 SGHNT and CDR2 YENEEA. V shed 8 bases and J 7 bases; nucleotides not matched to a gene: 10. The CDR3 has 14 residues. The CDR3 region has the DNA TGTGCCAGCGGGTTAGCGGGATTAAGAAATGAGCAGTTCTTC. Its protein product is CASGLAGLRNEQFF. Full variable domain (rest looked up from reference TRBV11-3 and TRBJ2-1): EAGVVQSPRYKIIEKKQPVAFWCNPISGHNTLYWYLQNLGQGPELLIRYENEEAVDDSQLPKDRFSAERLKGVDSTLKIQPAELGDSAVYLCASGLAGLRNEQFFGPGTRLTVL.

This clone was recorded a few times. V and J are TRBV2 and TRBJ1-5, with unresolved D. The germline gives CDR1 SNHLY, CDR2 FYNNEI. The CDR3 totals 13 residues. V dropped 4 bases and J dropped 5 bases, with 9 bases sitting between them. The CDR3, as DNA: TGTGCCAGCAGTGGTGAAACGGATCAGCCCCAGCATTTT. This codes for CASSGETDQPQHF.

Only a few counts were recorded for this clone. The rearrangement links TRBV29-1 to TRBJ2-3, with TRBD2 as a possible D gene (5 bases). This CDR3 is built from 14 residues. The germline gives CDR1 SQVTM, CDR2 ANQGSEA. The CDR3 nucleotides read TGCAGTTTTACGGACCCCCTAGCCACAGATACGCAGTATTTT. It translates to CSFTDPLATDTQYF.

The rearrangement uses TRBV29-1 and TRBJ2-1; maybe TRBD2 (6 bases). The germline gives CDR1 SQVTM, CDR2 ANQGSEA. The V end was cut by 6 bases, the J end by 1 base, with 13 bases between. The CDR3 contains 14 residues. The CDR3 region has the DNA TGCAGCGTGTCGGCGGGGCAGTCCTACAATGAGCAGTTCTTC. This codes for CSVSAGQSYNEQFF.

A few counts support this clone. The genes are TRBV28 and TRBJ2-5, with D uncertain. The V end lost 5 bases, the J end lost 1 base, and 11 bases lay between the germline ends. Per the germline V gene, CDR1 is MDHEN and CDR2 is SYDVKM. The CDR3 loop spans 14 amino acids. The CDR3: CASSRDSAQETQYF. In DNA, the CDR3 is TGTGCCAGCAGTCGTGACTCGGCCCAAGAGACCCAGTACTTC.